This T cell receptor beta chain was identified in a study of T cells in Graves' hyperthyroidism and ophthalmopathy. This clonotype came up many times. This CDR3 spans 13 amino acids. Per the germline V gene, CDR1 is SGHRS and CDR2 is YFSETQ. J was trimmed by 6 bases and V by 4 bases; bases with no gene match: 3. The investigators amplified TCR beta CDR3 regions from RNA transcripts. The study used the HTBI primer set for a first-round RT-PCR of the TCR CDR3. TCRdb re-analysed the multiplex PCR reads in MiXCR, keeping a single row per CDR3 protein. The sample has more than 300,000 distinct CDR3 sequences; less than 15% are singletons.

Sequencing was done on a sample of blood. This receptor was taken from a woman aged 18 to 35 with Graves' hyperthyroidism. This chain joins TRBV5-1 and TRBJ2-1, with 8 positions matching TRBD2. CDR3 nucleotides: TGCGCCAGCAGCACGGGAGGGGGCAATGAGCAGTTCTTC. Amino acid sequence: CASSTGGGNEQFF.